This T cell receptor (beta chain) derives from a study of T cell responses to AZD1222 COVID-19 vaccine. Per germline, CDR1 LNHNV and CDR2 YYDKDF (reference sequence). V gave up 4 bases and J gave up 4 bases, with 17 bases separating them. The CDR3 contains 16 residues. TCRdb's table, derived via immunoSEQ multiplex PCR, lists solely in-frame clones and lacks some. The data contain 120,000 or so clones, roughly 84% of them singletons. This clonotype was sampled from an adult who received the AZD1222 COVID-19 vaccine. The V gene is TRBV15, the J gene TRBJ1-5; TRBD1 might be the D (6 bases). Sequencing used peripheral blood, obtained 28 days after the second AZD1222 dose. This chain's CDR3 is CATSKGGRIGNQPQHF. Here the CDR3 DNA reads TGTGCCACCAGCAAGGGGGGAAGGATAGGGAATCAGCCCCAGCATTTT.